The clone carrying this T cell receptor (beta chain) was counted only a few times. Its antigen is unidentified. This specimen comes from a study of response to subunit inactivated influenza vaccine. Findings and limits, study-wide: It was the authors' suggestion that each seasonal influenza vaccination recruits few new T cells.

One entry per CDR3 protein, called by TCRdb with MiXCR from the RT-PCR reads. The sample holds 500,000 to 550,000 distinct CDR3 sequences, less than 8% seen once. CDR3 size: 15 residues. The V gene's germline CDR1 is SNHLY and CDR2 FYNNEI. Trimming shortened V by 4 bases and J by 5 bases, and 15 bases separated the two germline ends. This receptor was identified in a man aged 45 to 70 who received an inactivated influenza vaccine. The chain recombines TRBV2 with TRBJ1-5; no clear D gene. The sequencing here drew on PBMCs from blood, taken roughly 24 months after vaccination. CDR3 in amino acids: CASSGAGPLYQPQHF. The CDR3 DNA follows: TGTGCCAGCAGTGGAGCAGGCCCTCTTTATCAGCCCCAGCATTTT.